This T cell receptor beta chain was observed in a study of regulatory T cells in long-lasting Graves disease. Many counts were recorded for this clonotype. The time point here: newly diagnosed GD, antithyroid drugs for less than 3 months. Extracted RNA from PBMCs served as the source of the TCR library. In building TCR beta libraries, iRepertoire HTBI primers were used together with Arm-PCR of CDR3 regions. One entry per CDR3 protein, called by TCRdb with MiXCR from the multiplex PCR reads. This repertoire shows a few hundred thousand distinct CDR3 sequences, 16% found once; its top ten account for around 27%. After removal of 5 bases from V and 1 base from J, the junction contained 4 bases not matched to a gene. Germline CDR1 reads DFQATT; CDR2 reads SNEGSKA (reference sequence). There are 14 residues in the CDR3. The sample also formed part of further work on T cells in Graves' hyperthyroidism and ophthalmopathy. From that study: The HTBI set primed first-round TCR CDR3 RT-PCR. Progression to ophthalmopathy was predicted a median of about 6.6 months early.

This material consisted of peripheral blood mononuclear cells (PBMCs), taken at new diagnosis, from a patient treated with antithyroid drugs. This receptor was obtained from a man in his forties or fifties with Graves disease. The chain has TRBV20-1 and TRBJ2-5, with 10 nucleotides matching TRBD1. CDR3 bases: TGCAGTGCTTGGGACAGGGGCACCCAAGAGACCCAGTACTTC. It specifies CSAWDRGTQETQYF.